This paragraph reports one TCR beta chain. The entry originates in a study of blood T cell repertoires in COVID-19. The wider study: Both acute and convalescent COVID-19 samples were obtained from the United States, Italy and Spain.

Original methodology: Estimates of nucleated cell counts were drawn from the amplification of reference gene primers. The data were produced by immunoSEQ multiplex PCR, yet TCRdb's version contains in-frame clones alone and is incomplete. The V and J calls and clone size were taken over from that table, and D and trimming were inferred from the DNA. Among around 140,000 clones listed, approximately 90% were seen once. The TCR originated in a man aged 50 to 60 with acute or convalescent COVID-19. Sequenced sample: peripheral blood.

The CDR3 sequence: CASSSGQFGVQHF. CDR3 bases: TGTGCCAGCAGTTCTGGACAGTTCGGGGTCCAGCATTTT. V gene TRBV28 combines with J gene TRBJ1-5; perhaps TRBD1 as D (6 bases). Germline loops: CDR1 MDHEN, CDR2 SYDVKM. This CDR3 has 13 amino acids. Deletions cut 4 bases from V and 12 bases from J, with 16 bases between.